These 17 T cell receptor beta chains originate from one sample sequenced in a study of T cell changes during pregnancy in multiple sclerosis. The assay was immunoSEQ multiplex PCR, and TCRdb's table has in-frame clones only and misses some. Of fewer than 75,000 clones in the sample, roughly 90% were seen once. The sample in question was peripheral blood, obtained after pregnancy. These receptors all stem from a female donor in good health, enrolled as a control in a pregnancy study.

The genes are TRBV29-1 and TRBJ1-1; 7 bases are a match to TRBD1. V trimming: 6 bases; J trimming: 0 bases; junction bases outside the gene matches: 7. Germline V gene data show CDR1 as SQVTM and CDR2 as ANQGSEA. CDR3 length equals 14 residues. The chain's CDR3 is CSVGQTALNTEAFF. CDR3 DNA sequence: TGCAGCGTGGGACAGACGGCTTTGAACACTGAAGCTTTCTTT.

To note about this clone: The same CDR3 also results from other DNA sequences found in this sample. The chain links TRBV28 to TRBJ2-2; tentatively, D is TRBD1 (5 bases). CDR3 length: 14 residues. Germline CDR1 is MDHEN and CDR2 is SYDVKM. V lost 2 bases and J 2 bases, leaving 6 bases between the germline ends. This CDR3 is CASSLTGNTGELFF. In nucleotides, the CDR3 is TGTGCCAGCAGTTTAACAGGCAACACCGGGGAGCTGTTTTTT.

The V gene is TRBV6-5, the J gene TRBJ2-3; 7 bases align to TRBD2. The length of the CDR3 is 15 residues. The ends lost 2 bases at V and 4 bases at J; junction bases unmatched: 6. Germline V lookup: CDR1 MNHEY, CDR2 SVGAGI. In DNA form, the CDR3 reads TGTGCCAGCAGTTACGGACTAGAGAGCCCAGATACGCAGTATTTT. It encodes CASSYGLESPDTQYF.

The gene calls are TRBV6-4 and TRBJ2-3; the match to TRBD2 covers 11 bases. The CDR3 runs to 15 residues. Germline-derived CDR1 and CDR2 are MRHNA and SNTAGT. V shed 3 bases, J shed 2 bases, and the junction held 1 base outside the gene matches. The CDR3 protein is CASSDSGGATDTQYF. The DNA of the CDR3 is TGTGCCAGCAGTGATAGCGGGGGGGCCACAGATACGCAGTATTTT.

In nucleotides, the CDR3 is TGTGCCAGCAGTTTATGGGACAGCACCGAGCAGTACTTC. It codes for CASSLWDSTEQYF. The chain carries TRBV27 and TRBJ2-7; 7 bases are a match to TRBD1. V gave up 1 base and J gave up 6 bases; unmatched junction bases: 3. The CDR3 contains 13 residues. Germline V CDR1 and CDR2: MNHEY, SMNVEV (reference sequence).

The chain couples TRBV7-8 to TRBJ2-7; TRBD2 aligns across 11 bases. CDR1 and CDR2 from the germline V gene are SGHVS and FQNEAQ. J lost 3 bases, V lost 5 bases, and 6 bases had no gene match. The CDR3 runs to 15 residues. CDR3 DNA: TGTGCCAGCAGCCGCCTGACTAGCGGGGACTACGAGCAGTACTTC. This encodes CASSRLTSGDYEQYF.

For this clone: Mismatch with germline at one junction end may stem from a read error. The chain links TRBV10-3 to TRBJ2-7, with TRBD2 matching over 9 bases. The CDR3 contains 17 residues. Germline CDR1 ENHRY, CDR2 SYGVKD. The CDR3 is CAISESLVGGRAYEQYF. CDR3 coding DNA: TGTGCCATCAGCGAGTCCTTAGTTGGCGGGAGGGCCTACGAGCAGTACTTC.

The chain combines TRBV6-1 with TRBJ1-2; maybe TRBD1 (6 bases). Trimming left V 1 base short and J 8 bases short, with 14 bases between. Germline CDR1 and CDR2: MNHNS and SASEGT. This CDR3 is built from 14 residues. The CDR3 loop reads CASSEVGAPGGYTF. The DNA of the CDR3 is TGTGCCAGCAGTGAAGTGGGGGCCCCAGGAGGCTACACCTTC.

This chain connects TRBV7-2 to TRBJ1-1, with 12 nucleotides matching TRBD1. Germline CDR1 SGHTA, CDR2 FQGNSA. V gave up 8 bases and J gave up 2 bases; unmatched junction bases: 9. The CDR3 sequence is 16 residues long. The chain's CDR3 is CASVPGQGAFNTEAFF. For the CDR3, the DNA is TGTGCCAGCGTCCCGGGACAGGGGGCATTTAACACTGAAGCTTTCTTT. The full variable domain, completed using reference TRBV7-2 and TRBJ1-1, is GAGVSQSPSNKVTEKGKDVELRCDPISGHTALYWYRQSLGQGLEFLIYFQGNSAPDKSGLPSDRFSAERTGGSVSTLTIQRTQQEDSAVYLCASVPGQGAFNTEAFFGQGTRLTVV.

This chain uses TRBV28 with TRBJ2-2; D is unresolved. This CDR3 contains 20 residues. Germline V CDR1 and CDR2: MDHEN, SYDVKM. Between the trimmed V and J ends, which lost 7 bases and 6 bases, there was a span of 33 bases. DNA of the CDR3: TGTGCCAGCAACCTGTGGAGAGAAAAGGTTAAGCGTTTATGGTCCGGGGAGCTGTTTTTT. It yields the protein CASNLWREKVKRLWSGELFF.

V usage is TRBV18 and J usage is TRBJ1-1; unclear D gene. Trimming pared 2 bases from V and 0 bases from J, leaving 19 bases between. The CDR3 is made up of 18 amino acids. Germline V gene lookup returns CDR1 KGHSH and CDR2 LQKENI. CDR3 bases: TGTGCCAGCTCACCAATCGAGGCAGCCAATTCCTTGAACACTGAAGCTTTCTTT. The encoded protein is CASSPIEAANSLNTEAFF.

The CDR3 loop is CASSLAAPTEAFF. CDR3 coding DNA: TGTGCCAGCAGCTTAGCAGCCCCCACTGAAGCTTTCTTT. The chain is built from TRBV7-2 and TRBJ1-1; the D is unclear. Germline CDR1 reads SGHTA; CDR2 reads FQGNSA. CDR3 length: 13 amino acids. V dropped 0 bases and J dropped 4 bases, with 6 bases sitting between them.

V is TRBV6-1 and J is TRBJ1-1, with D perhaps matching TRBD1 (5 bases). The CDR3 covers 12 residues. V was pared by 6 bases and J by 5 bases, with 10 bases between. Germline V gene sequence: CDR1 MNHNS, CDR2 SASEGT. CDR3 sequence (DNA): TGTGCCAGCAGATTAGGGGTAACTGAAGCTTTCTTT. Its protein product is CASRLGVTEAFF.

The gene calls are TRBV5-1 and TRBJ2-3; 9 nucleotides match TRBD2. V trimming: 4 bases; J trimming: 0 bases; junction bases outside the gene matches: 6. CDR3 length: 16 amino acids. From germline, CDR1 is SGHRS and CDR2 YFSETQ. CDR3 sequence (DNA): TGCGCCAGCAGCCTCGGACTAGCGATTAGCACAGATACGCAGTATTTT. It specifies CASSLGLAISTDTQYF.

The CDR3 DNA sequence: TGTGCCACCCGTGGAGGGACGAATGAGCAGTTCTTC. Translating it yields CATRGGTNEQFF. The genes are TRBV6-5 and TRBJ2-1; D is perhaps TRBD2 (6 bases). The CDR3 extends over 12 amino acids. Trimming pared 10 bases from V and 7 bases from J, leaving 14 bases between. Germline lookup yields CDR1 MNHEY and CDR2 SVGAGI.

V and J are TRBV11-2 and TRBJ2-2, with 12 bases lining up with TRBD2. The CDR3 has 15 amino acids. J gave up 7 bases and V 7 bases, and 7 bases lay outside the gene matches. CDR1 SGHAT and CDR2 FQNNGV come from the germline V gene. The CDR3 DNA reads as TGTGCCAGCACCCGGACTAGCGGGGCTGGCGGGGAGCTGTTTTTT. It yields the protein CASTRTSGAGGELFF.

V gene TRBV6-5 combines with J gene TRBJ2-7; TRBD2 agrees at 10 bases. Germline trimming cut 6 bases from V and 3 bases from J; bases unmatched to any gene: 8. In germline, CDR1 is MNHEY, CDR2 SVGAGI. The CDR3 totals 15 residues. CDR3 amino acids: CASRPGLAELYEQYF. In DNA form, the CDR3 reads TGTGCCAGCAGACCCGGACTAGCGGAGCTCTACGAGCAGTACTTC.